Listed below are T cell receptor beta chains from one sample, sequenced in a study of blood T cell repertoires in COVID-19. The repertoire was sequenced with immunoSEQ multiplex PCR; TCRdb's copy has only in-frame clones and lacks some. The sample carries around 430,000 clones, roughly 88% recorded once. The sequencing sample was made of peripheral blood. All receptors come from a woman aged 50 to 60 with COVID-19, enrolled during active disease. The conserved cysteine and the conserved F or W are not part of the CDR3 here. The order of the fields is V gene, J gene, CDR3 protein.

TRBV6-5	TRBJ2-7	ASRVLGDYNEQY
TRBV28	TRBJ2-3	ASSFWSGSGGADTQY
TRBV7-2	TRBJ2-1	ASSFVGGADEQF
TRBV4-2	TRBJ2-7	ASSQTGGYEQY
TRBV2	TRBJ2-5	ASSLTETQY
TRBV5-1	TRBJ1-2	ASSLRTGATSTYGYT
TRBV23-1	TRBJ1-4	ASISREKLF
TRBV2	TRBJ2-7	ASSRTSGGSYEQY
TRBV5-1	TRBJ2-2	ASSSSTTANTGELF
TRBV27	TRBJ1-6	ASSSGQTNSPLH
TRBV6-2/TRBV6-3	TRBJ2-5	ASSRSGERETQY
TRBV6-5	TRBJ2-4	ASGQTLAKNIQY